Below are 17 T cell receptor beta chains sequenced from a single sample in a study of T cell responses to AZD1222 COVID-19 vaccine. Clones were sequenced by immunoSEQ multiplex PCR, and TCRdb holds only the in-frame ones, with some missing. In the table there are tens of thousands of clones, around 89% of which are singletons. Sample: peripheral blood, taken 28 days after the second AZD1222 dose. These receptor sequences come from an adult who received the AZD1222 COVID-19 vaccine.

The gene calls are TRBV7-9 and TRBJ2-1; 7 bases are a match to TRBD1. Germline V gene data show CDR1 as SEHNR and CDR2 as FQNEAQ (reference sequence). The V gene end was trimmed by 5 bases and the J gene end by 6 bases; junction bases not matched to a gene: 7. This CDR3 region has 14 residues. Written as DNA, the CDR3 is TGTGCCAGCAGCCGCGACAGGGCCCCCAATGAGCAGTTCTTC. Translated: CASSRDRAPNEQFF.

This clone appeared once. The chain employs TRBV3-1 (or the pseudogene TRBV3-2) and TRBJ2-5, with TRBD2 matching 12 bases. The junction had 8 bases not matched to a gene; V was cut back by 4 bases and J by 5 bases. This CDR3 region has 16 residues. Looked up from germline, CDR1 is LGHDT and CDR2 is YNNKEL (reference sequence). This CDR3 is CASSPLLAGGHETQYF. As DNA, the CDR3 is TGTGCCAGCAGCCCCTTGCTAGCGGGGGGGCACGAGACCCAGTACTTC.

The chain links TRBV5-1 to TRBJ2-4; the match to TRBD1 covers 7 bases. V was clipped by 4 bases and J by 3 bases; unmatched bases: 10. The CDR3 consists of 16 residues. From germline, CDR1 is SGHRS and CDR2 YFSETQ. Here the CDR3 reads CASSPMTGTGKNIQYF. CDR3 in DNA: TGCGCCAGCAGCCCGATGACAGGGACCGGCAAAAACATTCAGTACTTC.

The chain has TRBV9 and TRBJ2-3, with a tentative D call TRBD2 (7 bases). Deletions cut 0 bases from V and 4 bases from J, with 12 bases between. From germline, CDR1 is SGDLS and CDR2 YYNGEE. The CDR3 is made up of 15 amino acids. The CDR3 region is CASSVAGGLADTQYF. The CDR3 DNA reads as TGTGCCAGCAGCGTAGCGGGGGGCCTGGCAGATACGCAGTATTTT.

J is TRBJ2-5 and V is TRBV29-1; D unclear. Germline V gene lookup returns CDR1 SQVTM and CDR2 ANQGSEA. V was pared by 3 bases and J by 5 bases, with 22 bases between. The CDR3 runs to 16 residues. The DNA of the CDR3 is TGCAGCGTTGATAGGGCAGACGGCCCCCGGCCGGAGACCCAGTACTTC. Its protein product is CSVDRADGPRPETQYF.

The V call is TRBV6-5, the J call TRBJ1-5; D unresolved. V lost 0 bases and J 1 base, leaving 7 bases between the germline ends. The CDR3 is made up of 15 amino acids. Per the germline V gene, CDR1 is MNHEY and CDR2 is SVGAGI. The CDR3 DNA sequence: TGTGCCAGCAGTTACTCTTTGTTAAGCAATCAGCCCCAGCATTTT. Protein: CASSYSLLSNQPQHF.

The genes are TRBV4-2 and TRBJ1-2; TRBD1 agrees at 9 bases. The CDR3 has 14 amino acids. J lost 6 bases, V lost 3 bases, and 5 bases had no gene match. Germline CDR1 reads LGHNA; CDR2 reads YNFKEQ. The DNA for the CDR3 is TGTGCCAGCAGCCACGGGGACAGGGAGGATGGCTACACCTTC. Translated: CASSHGDREDGYTF.

CDR3 coding DNA: TGTGCCAGCACCAAAGGGGGGACTAGCTCCTACGAGCAGTACTTC. The encoded protein is CASTKGGTSSYEQYF. The chain has TRBV6-5 and TRBJ2-7; 8 bases align to TRBD2. The V gene end was trimmed by 7 bases and the J gene end by 0 bases; junction bases not matched to a gene: 8. The CDR3 is made up of 15 amino acids. Per germline, CDR1 MNHEY and CDR2 SVGAGI.

A remark on this clone: A read error may account for a junction end that differs from germline. The rearrangement uses TRBV27 and TRBJ2-7, with 8 positions matching TRBD1. CDR1 and CDR2 (germline): MNHEY, SMNVEV (reference sequence). This CDR3 spans 15 amino acids. The CDR3 region has the DNA TGTGCCAGCAGTTTATGGGCAGGGGGCTCCAACGAGCAGTACTTC. Its translation: CASSLWAGGSNEQYF.

V gene TRBV5-5 combines with J gene TRBJ1-5; tentatively, D is TRBD1 (6 bases). Trimming took off 4 bases at V and 0 bases at J, with 14 bases between the two ends. The CDR3 is 16 residues long. Germline assignment: CDR1 SGHKS and CDR2 YYEKEE (reference sequence). Here the CDR3 DNA reads TGTGCCAGCAGCCCCCGGGACACCGATAGCAATCAGCCCCAGCATTTT. This codes for CASSPRDTDSNQPQHF.

J is TRBJ2-7 and V is TRBV5-5; tentative D call: TRBD1 (6 bases). This CDR3 region has 13 residues. The germline V and J ends were trimmed by 4 bases and 5 bases, with 13 bases remaining between them. The germline V gene encodes CDR1 SGHKS and CDR2 YYEKEE (reference sequence). CDR3 in amino acids: CASSDRWGDEQYF. The DNA for the CDR3 is TGTGCCAGCAGCGACAGGTGGGGTGACGAGCAGTACTTC. Together with reference TRBV5-5 and TRBJ2-7, the CDR3 gives the full variable domain: DAGVTQSPTHLIKTRGQQVTLRCSPISGHKSVSWYQQVLGQGPQFIFQYYEKEERGRGNFPDRFSARQFPNYSSELNVNALLLGDSALYLCASSDRWGDEQYFGPGTRLTVT.

V and J are TRBV6-5 and TRBJ1-2; D ambiguous. V dropped 8 bases and J dropped 8 bases, with 15 bases sitting between them. The CDR3 totals 12 residues. Germline CDR1 reads MNHEY; CDR2 reads SVGAGI. The DNA of the CDR3 is TGTGCCAGCGGACCCTCGGAACGGGGCTACACCTTC. Its translation: CASGPSERGYTF.

This chain uses TRBV5-1 with TRBJ2-7; 8 nucleotides line up with TRBD1. The length of the CDR3 is 15 residues. The V segment lost 3 bases and the J segment 1 base; nucleotides outside the gene matches: 6. The germline gives CDR1 SGHRS, CDR2 YFSETQ. CDR3 sequence reads: CASSWTGQNSYEQYF. The CDR3, as DNA: TGCGCCAGCAGCTGGACAGGGCAGAATTCCTACGAGCAGTACTTC.

V and J are TRBV12-5 and TRBJ1-1, with a tentative D call TRBD1 (6 bases). The CDR3 length is 13 residues. CDR1 and CDR2 (germline): LGHNT, FRNRAP. V lost 6 bases, J lost 1 base, and 9 bases lay in between. The CDR3 loop reads CASGLTGNTEAFF. The CDR3 nucleotides read TGTGCTAGTGGCTTGACAGGGAACACTGAAGCTTTCTTT.

The chain carries TRBV7-2 and TRBJ2-5, with 7 bases identical to TRBD2. The V gene end was trimmed by 1 base and the J gene end by 4 bases; junction bases not matched to a gene: 6. The CDR3 extends over 15 amino acids. Per germline, CDR1 SGHTA and CDR2 FQGNSA. This chain's CDR3 is CASSLGGGRGETQYF. CDR3 nucleotide sequence: TGTGCCAGCAGCTTAGGAGGCGGGAGAGGAGAGACCCAGTACTTC.

J is TRBJ1-5 and V is TRBV6-1; D remains ambiguous. Germline CDR1 MNHNS, CDR2 SASEGT. This CDR3 region has 21 residues. V dropped 1 base and J dropped 1 base, with 26 bases sitting between them. The CDR3 nucleotides are TGTGCCAGCAGTGAAGGTCGTGGAGGGCGACCCACGCGTCCAAGCAATCAGCCCCAGCATTTT. Its translation is CASSEGRGGRPTRPSNQPQHF.

This chain joins TRBV9 and TRBJ2-1; possible D gene TRBD1, 7 bases. This CDR3 is built from 17 residues. Trimming removed 4 bases from V and 5 bases from J, with 22 bases in between. CDR1 and CDR2 (germline): SGDLS, YYNGEE. CDR3 sequence: CASSPSQGRGRNNEQFF. CDR3 in DNA: TGTGCCAGCAGCCCGTCTCAAGGCAGGGGGAGGAACAATGAGCAGTTCTTC.